The clone carrying this T cell receptor (beta chain) was detected only a few times. Its antigen is not identified. The CDR3 loop spans 16 amino acids. The germline CDR1 and CDR2 sequences are SEHNR and FQNEAQ (reference sequence). Germline trimming cut 5 bases from V and 7 bases from J; bases unmatched to any gene: 12. The data were taken from a study of CD8 T cells in ankylosing spondylitis. TCRdb called the 5' RACE reads again in MiXCR, with one record for every CDR3 protein. The sample lists roughly 370,000 distinct CDR3 sequences, 20% to 25% seen once, with less than 20% in the top ten. Study results and limitations: About 8 highly homologous variants made up a TCR beta motif that seemed to typify ankylosing spondylitis blood.

Sequencing was done on a sample of blood, either unsorted or a sorted T cell fraction (not recorded which). The sequence was collected from a male donor with ankylosing spondylitis. The rearrangement joins TRBV7-9 to TRBJ1-4, with TRBD1 matching 8 bases. CDR3: CASSPDPGQVFEKLFF. CDR3 nucleotides: TGTGCCAGCAGCCCGGACCCGGGACAGGTTTTTGAAAAACTGTTTTTT.